This T cell receptor beta chain was retrieved from a study of T cells after yellow fever vaccination. Study-level results: The study re-detected most primary-vaccination clones after the booster (nearly 97% CD4, around 89% CD8).

Of note for this clonotype: The antigen is not known.

The authors made TCR cDNA by 5'RACE template switching, adding a universal primer site and UMIs. From the 5' RACE reads, TCRdb called clonotypes with MiXCR, one entry per CDR3 protein. This sample yields a few hundred thousand distinct CDR3 sequences, of which 6.2% are seen a single time; about 15% belongs to the top ten. This CDR3 comprises 15 residues. Trimming removed 4 bases from V and 4 bases from J, with 16 bases in between. The V gene's germline CDR1 is DFQATT and CDR2 SNEGSKA (reference sequence). The sample was PBMCs, taken 5 days after the yellow fever booster vaccination. The chain is built from TRBV20-1 and TRBJ2-2; D unresolved. The receptor's source is a man between 25 and 39 years old who received the YFV17D yellow fever vaccine. CDR3 amino acids: CSATDFALSTGELFF. The CDR3, as DNA: TGCAGTGCTACTGACTTTGCCCTCAGCACCGGGGAGCTGTTTTTT.